Shown below are 8 T cell receptor beta chains from a single sample sequenced in a study of PD-1 blockade in classical Hodgkin lymphoma. Described time point: cycle 4 day 1 (C4D1), after five to seven weeks of nivolumab. Every patient was affected by relapse after autologous stem cell transplantation, while exposure to brentuximab vedotin was not uniform. The repertoire was sequenced with immunoSEQ multiplex PCR; TCRdb's copy has only in-frame clones and lacks some. The sample yields around 90,000 clones, just under 80% seen once. Here the sequenced sample was peripheral blood mononuclear cells (PBMCs), taken before the fourth cycle of nivolumab. Every receptor here comes from a human donor with classical Hodgkin lymphoma.

This clone was detected only once. The chain combines TRBV7-9 with TRBJ1-2, with 10 nucleotides matching TRBD1. The germline V gene encodes CDR1 SEHNR and CDR2 FQNEAQ (reference sequence). The ends lost 2 bases at V and 6 bases at J; junction bases unmatched: 15. The CDR3 has 18 residues. CDR3 in amino acids: CASSLLLGGGQGEDGYTF. The CDR3 region has the DNA TGTGCCAGCAGCTTACTACTAGGCGGTGGACAGGGGGAGGATGGCTACACCTTC.

The rearrangement uses TRBV9 and TRBJ1-4; TRBD1 aligns across 8 bases. Germline CDR1 SGDLS, CDR2 YYNGEE. V lost 0 bases and J lost 8; bases outside the gene matches: 6. The CDR3 is 15 residues long. CDR3 sequence reads: CASSVAAGGAEKLFF. The CDR3 nucleotides read TGTGCCAGCAGCGTAGCGGCAGGGGGCGCGGAAAAACTGTTTTTT.

This sequence joins TRBV7-6 and TRBJ2-7, with D maybe TRBD1 (5 bases). The length of the CDR3 is 15 residues. The germline V gene has CDR1 SGHVS and CDR2 FNYEAQ. Trimming removed 5 bases at V and 3 bases at J, with 17 bases between. The CDR3 protein is CASSTRPGQVYEQYF. The CDR3 DNA follows: TGTGCCAGCAGCACGCGACCAGGGCAGGTCTACGAGCAGTACTTC.

The chain employs TRBV6-5 and TRBJ1-2, with 11 bases lining up with TRBD1. V shed 5 bases, J shed 7 bases, and the junction held 9 bases outside the gene matches. This CDR3 is 15 amino acids long. CDR1 is MNHEY, CDR2 SVGAGI, per germline. CDR3 region: CASSPLDRGPSGYTF. CDR3 bases: TGTGCCAGCAGTCCTCTGGACAGGGGGCCTTCTGGCTACACCTTC.

The CDR3 DNA follows: TGTGCCAGCAGCGCCTTTAGCGGGAGGGCCGTTGATACGCAGTATTTT. Its translation is CASSAFSGRAVDTQYF. V is TRBV9 and J is TRBJ2-3; 11 bases fit TRBD2. The CDR3 contains 16 residues. Germline V gene lookup returns CDR1 SGDLS and CDR2 YYNGEE. The trim removed 3 bases at V and 6 bases at J, leaving 9 bases unmatched.

The CDR3 loop is CASSLEGDNYEQYF. The CDR3 DNA follows: TGTGCCAGCAGCTTAGAAGGGGACAACTACGAGCAGTACTTC. This sequence joins TRBV11-3 and TRBJ2-7; tentatively, D is TRBD1 (6 bases). V lost 0 bases, J lost 3 bases, and 9 bases lay in between. The germline V gene has CDR1 SGHNT and CDR2 YENEEA. This CDR3 is built from 14 residues.

This clone was seen a single time. This chain uses TRBV27 with TRBJ2-3; TRBD2 matches at 12 bases. J gave up 2 bases and V 3 bases, and 12 bases lay outside the gene matches. Germline loops: CDR1 MNHEY, CDR2 SMNVEV (reference sequence). The CDR3 consists of 19 residues. DNA of the CDR3: TGTGCCAGCAGTTTCCGCCCTACGGGACTAGCGGGCTACACAGATACGCAGTATTTT. Translated: CASSFRPTGLAGYTDTQYF.

This clone has a single count. V is TRBV2 and J is TRBJ2-1; 15 positions match TRBD2. The length of the CDR3 is 15 residues. V shed 7 bases, J shed 9 bases, and the junction held 7 bases outside the gene matches. Germline V gene data show CDR1 as SNHLY and CDR2 as FYNNEI. In nucleotides, the CDR3 is TGTGCCAGCACTCCGGGACTAGCGGGAGGAGGTGAGCAGTTCTTC. Residues: CASTPGLAGGGEQFF. Full variable domain (remainder filled in from reference TRBV2 and TRBJ2-1): EPEVTQTPSHQVTQMGQEVILRCVPISNHLYFYWYRQILGQKVEFLVSFYNNEISEKSEIFDDQFSVERPDGSNFTLKIRSTKLEDSAMYFCASTPGLAGGGEQFFGPGTRLTVL.